The 16 T cell receptor beta chains below all came from one sample that was sequenced in a study of blood T cell repertoires in COVID-19. Sequencing was performed with immunoSEQ multiplex PCR; in TCRdb, only in-frame clones are kept and a portion is missing. There are about 250,000 clones in the sample; roughly 89% occur only once, and roughly 0.92% lies in the top ten. The material sequenced was peripheral blood. The receptors originated from a woman in her thirties or forties who had recovered from COVID-19.

The V and J genes are TRBV5-1 and TRBJ2-7; 12 positions match TRBD1. The CDR3 spans 18 residues. Germline V gene lookup returns CDR1 SGHRS and CDR2 YFSETQ. Unmatched junction bases numbered 11, after V lost 4 bases and J lost 0 bases. The CDR3 here is CASSPGQGASAGSYEQYF. CDR3 bases: TGCGCCAGCAGCCCGGGACAGGGGGCATCTGCCGGCTCCTACGAGCAGTACTTC.

This sequence joins TRBV6-5 and TRBJ2-7; 11 bases are shared with TRBD1. Germline lookup yields CDR1 MNHEY and CDR2 SVGAGI. The CDR3 spans 15 residues. Trimming cost V 5 bases and J 3 bases; bases outside gene matches: 6. The CDR3 is CASSPGQGADYEQYF. In DNA, the CDR3 is TGTGCCAGCAGTCCCGGACAGGGGGCAGACTACGAGCAGTACTTC.

The V call is TRBV4-2, the J call TRBJ1-6, with D tentatively TRBD1 (5 bases). V shed 0 bases and J shed 7 bases, with 16 bases lying between them. This CDR3 contains 17 residues. Germline CDR1 LGHNA, CDR2 YNFKEQ. Written as DNA, the CDR3 is TGTGCCAGCAGCCAAGATTCGGGGACGGGGGGGAATTCACCCCTCCACTTT. This sequence encodes CASSQDSGTGGNSPLHF.

The genes are TRBV27 and TRBJ2-7; 10 nucleotides agree with TRBD1. In germline, CDR1 is MNHEY, CDR2 SMNVEV (reference sequence). The CDR3 extends over 15 amino acids. The J segment lost 4 bases and the V segment lost 5 bases, leaving 8 bases of the junction unmatched. As DNA, the CDR3 is TGTGCCAGCAGTCTAGACAGGGGGCCTCCTTACGAGCAGTACTTC. Residues: CASSLDRGPPYEQYF.

This clone was seen a few times. The rearrangement joins TRBV25-1 to TRBJ1-3; 7 bases are shared with TRBD1. The CDR3 sequence is 13 residues long. Trimming cost V 6 bases and J 4 bases; bases outside gene matches: 3. Germline CDR1 is MGHDK and CDR2 is SYGVNS. This chain's CDR3 is CASRRDSGNTIYF. The CDR3 DNA reads TGTGCCAGCAGGAGGGACAGCGGAAACACCATATATTTT. The entire variable domain, with the rest obtained from reference TRBV25-1 and TRBJ1-3, is as follows: EADIYQTPRYLVIGTGKKITLECSQTMGHDKMYWYQQDPGMELHLIHYSYGVNSTEKGDLSSESTVSRIRTEHFPLTLESARPSHTSQYLCASRRDSGNTIYFGEGSWLTVV.

The chain recombines TRBV2 with TRBJ2-1; a weak D match, TRBD2 (6 bases). The germline V gene has CDR1 SNHLY and CDR2 FYNNEI. Trimming shortened V by 6 bases and J by 9 bases, and 21 bases separated the two germline ends. The length of the CDR3 is 15 residues. The CDR3 is CASSPRGSSIAEQFF. The CDR3 nucleotides read TGTGCCAGCAGCCCCCGGGGGTCCTCAATAGCTGAGCAGTTCTTC.

The genes are TRBV2 and TRBJ1-4, with D possibly TRBD1 on 5 matching bases. CDR1 is SNHLY, CDR2 FYNNEI, per germline. Trimming removed 4 bases from V and 2 bases from J, with 11 bases in between. The CDR3 covers 15 residues. The CDR3 coding sequence is TGTGCCAGCAGTGCGGGCAGGGCGACTAATGAAAAACTGTTTTTT. The encoded protein is CASSAGRATNEKLFF.

V and J are TRBV19 and TRBJ2-1; perhaps TRBD2 as D (5 bases). The CDR3 has 19 residues. V was shortened by 1 base and J by 4 bases, with 23 bases between the two germline ends. Looked up from germline, CDR1 is LNHDA and CDR2 is SQIVND (reference sequence). The DNA of the CDR3 is TGTGCCAGTAGTATAGGGCCGGGGAAGCGACCAACCTTTTACAATGAGCAGTTCTTC. Its translation is CASSIGPGKRPTFYNEQFF.

The V and J genes are TRBV13 and TRBJ2-7; D perhaps matches TRBD1 (5 bases). CDR1 and CDR2 (germline): PRHDT, FYEKMQ (reference sequence). CDR3 length: 13 residues. The V end was cut by 1 base, the J end by 3 bases, with 7 bases between. CDR3: CASSLADNYEQYF. DNA for the CDR3: TGTGCCAGCAGCTTAGCGGACAACTACGAGCAGTACTTC.

J is TRBJ2-1 and V is TRBV29-1; 12 bases match TRBD1. This CDR3 is built from 14 residues. Germline V gene data show CDR1 as SQVTM and CDR2 as ANQGSEA. V lost 4 bases and J lost 8; bases outside the gene matches: 6. The DNA of the CDR3 is TGCAGCGTTGTACCGGGACAGGGGGCGGATGAGCAGTTCTTC. It encodes CSVVPGQGADEQFF.

The chain joins TRBV29-1 to TRBJ1-4; no clear D. The germline V and J ends were trimmed by 6 bases and 7 bases, with 24 bases remaining between them. Germline V gives CDR1 SQVTM, CDR2 ANQGSEA. The CDR3 is 16 residues long. The CDR3 region is CSVGFGIGAGSEKLFF. The CDR3 nucleotides are TGCAGCGTGGGCTTTGGGATAGGAGCGGGTTCTGAAAAACTGTTTTTT.

The chain carries TRBV29-1 and TRBJ1-1; a possible D gene is TRBD1 (5 bases). CDR3 length: 11 amino acids. V dropped 7 bases and J dropped 11 bases, with 17 bases sitting between them. CDR1 is SQVTM and CDR2 is ANQGSEA in the germline V gene. CDR3 coding DNA: TGCAGCGGGGGGGAGACGAGCGCGGCTTTCTTT. Its translation: CSGGETSAAFF.

The chain has TRBV30 and TRBJ2-3; D is perhaps TRBD1 (5 bases). CDR1 is GTSNPN, CDR2 SVGIG, per germline (reference sequence). Between the trimmed V and J ends, which lost 0 bases and 2 bases, there was a span of 9 bases. There are 14 residues in the CDR3. CDR3 DNA: TGTGCCTGGAGTGTATCAGGGTTCACAGATACGCAGTATTTT. It encodes CAWSVSGFTDTQYF.

V is TRBV5-1 and J is TRBJ2-2; TRBD1 might be the D (6 bases). V gave up 0 bases and J gave up 1 base, with 10 bases separating them. The CDR3 is 16 residues long. CDR1 and CDR2 (germline): SGHRS, YFSETQ. The DNA of the CDR3 is TGCGCCAGCAGCTTGGGACAGGCTGGGAACACCGGGGAGCTGTTTTTT. Protein sequence: CASSLGQAGNTGELFF. Complete variable domain (other parts from reference TRBV5-1 and TRBJ2-2): KAGVTQTPRYLIKTRGQQVTLSCSPISGHRSVSWYQQTPGQGLQFLFEYFSETQRNKGNFPGRFSGRQFSNSRSEMNVSTLELGDSALYLCASSLGQAGNTGELFFGEGSRLTVL.

The genes are TRBV6-5 and TRBJ2-7; D possibly corresponds to TRBD1 (6 bases). In germline, CDR1 is MNHEY, CDR2 SVGAGI. This CDR3 has 14 residues. V was trimmed by 6 bases and J by 1 base, leaving 13 bases between them. CDR3 sequence (DNA): TGTGCCAGCAGAAGGACAGAGAGGTCCTACGAGCAGTACTTC. It codes for CASRRTERSYEQYF.

The chain joins TRBV2 to TRBJ1-2; D is perhaps TRBD1 (5 bases). V was shortened by 6 bases and J by 5 bases, with 16 bases between the two germline ends. The germline V gene has CDR1 SNHLY and CDR2 FYNNEI. This CDR3 region has 14 residues. The CDR3 protein is CASRGAGEKYGYTF. CDR3 DNA sequence: TGTGCCAGCAGGGGCGCGGGGGAGAAGTATGGCTACACCTTC.